This TCR beta chain derives from a study of blood T cell repertoires in COVID-19. The wider study: COVID-19 samples, acute and convalescent, were from the United States, Italy and Spain. Nucleic acid was either cDNA or gDNA, and it came from T cells, B-cell-depleted T cells, or PBMCs.

Clones were sequenced by immunoSEQ multiplex PCR, and TCRdb holds only the in-frame ones, with some missing. The repertoire holds some 140,000 clones, with roughly 79% as singletons. The CDR3 is made up of 16 amino acids. Germline V gene lookup returns CDR1 KGHSH and CDR2 LQKENI. V was clipped by 6 bases and J by 3 bases; unmatched bases: 10. The genes are TRBV18 and TRBJ2-2, with 7 bases identical to TRBD1. The sample consisted of peripheral blood. This sequence originates from a man aged 80 or over with acute or convalescent COVID-19. CDR3 coding DNA: TGTGCCAGCTCCCCGAGAGGGGGCCGCGACACCGGGGAGCTGTTTTTT. Translation: CASSPRGGRDTGELFF. The variable domain in full, with the rest retrieved from reference TRBV18 and TRBJ2-2, is NAGVMQNPRHLVRRRGQEARLRCSPMKGHSHVYWYRQLPEEGLKFMVYLQKENIIDESGMPKERFSAEFPKEGPSILRIQQVVRGDSAAYFCASSPRGGRDTGELFFGEGSRLTVL.